This T cell receptor beta chain comes out of a study of cytomegalovirus exposure and HLA in healthy donors. As to this clone: The target antigen is unknown.

The PCR ran on 60 Vbeta and 13 Jbeta primers. The repertoire was sequenced with immunoSEQ multiplex PCR; TCRdb's copy has only in-frame clones and lacks some. The table includes about 52,000 clones, 73% detected once. Points from the study as a whole: In vitro confirmation showed three CMV-associated chains to be CMV antigen specific. TCR beta sequences numbering roughly 16,000 were associated with HLA alleles at 0.05 false discovery rate in a later analysis. Links to common viral pathogens appeared, in a later analysis, for several of the most significant clusters.

The sequence was obtained from a man younger than 30 in good health and CMV-seronegative. Sequencing input: PBMCs.

The chain's CDR3 is CASSFFRGGDYNEQFF. DNA of the CDR3: TGTGCCAGCAGCTTTTTCCGGGGAGGGGACTACAATGAGCAGTTCTTC. The genes are TRBV7-9 and TRBJ2-1, with 7 bases identical to TRBD2. Germline V gene lookup returns CDR1 SEHNR and CDR2 FQNEAQ (reference sequence). This CDR3 is built from 16 residues. V lost 3 bases and J lost 3; bases outside the gene matches: 8. Combining the CDR3 with reference TRBV7-9 and TRBJ2-1 gives the whole variable domain DTGVSQNPRHKITKRGQNVTFRCDPISEHNRLYWYRQTLGQGPEFLTYFQNEAQLEKSRLLSDRFSAERPKGSFSTLEIQRTEQGDSAMYLCASSFFRGGDYNEQFFGPGTRLTVL.